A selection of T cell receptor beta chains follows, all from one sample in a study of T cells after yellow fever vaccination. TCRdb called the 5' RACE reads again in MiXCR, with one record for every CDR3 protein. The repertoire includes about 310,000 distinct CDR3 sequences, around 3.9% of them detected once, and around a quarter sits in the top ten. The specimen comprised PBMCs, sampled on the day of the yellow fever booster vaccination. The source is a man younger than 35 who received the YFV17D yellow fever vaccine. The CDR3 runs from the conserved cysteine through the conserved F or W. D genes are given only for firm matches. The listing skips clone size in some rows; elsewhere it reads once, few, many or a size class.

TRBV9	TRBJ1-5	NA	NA	CASSSSNLPQHF	TGTGCCAGCAGCTCTAGCAATCTGCCCCAGCATTTT
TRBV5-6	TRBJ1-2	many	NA	CASSSGGYGYTF	TGTGCCAGCAGCTCCGGTGGATATGGCTACACCTTC
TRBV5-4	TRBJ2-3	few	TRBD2	CASTSGGGPEYTQYF	TGTGCCAGCACCTCCGGGGGGGGGCCCGAGTATACGCAGTATTTT
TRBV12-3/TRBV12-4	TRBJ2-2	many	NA	CASSLRLTGELFF	TGTGCCAGCAGTTTACGACTAACCGGGGAGCTGTTTTTT
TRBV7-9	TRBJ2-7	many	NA	CASSDNRVGEQYF	TGTGCCAGCAGCGACAACAGGGTTGGAGAGCAGTACTTC
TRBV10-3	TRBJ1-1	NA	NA	CAISETVNTEAFF	TGTGCCATCAGTGAGACGGTGAACACTGAAGCTTTCTTT
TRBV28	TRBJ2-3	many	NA	CASSLHRDATGADTQYF	TGTGCCAGCAGCCTACACAGGGATGCGACGGGCGCAGATACGCAGTATTTT
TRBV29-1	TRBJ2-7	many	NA	CSVEVRGANYEQYF	TGCAGCGTTGAAGTGAGGGGGGCCAACTACGAGCAGTACTTC
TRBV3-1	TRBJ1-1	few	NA	CASRITPGAGAEAFF	TGTGCCAGCAGAATCACTCCAGGGGCTGGGGCTGAAGCTTTCTTT
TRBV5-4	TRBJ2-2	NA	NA	CASSLVAGLNTGELFF	TGTGCCAGCAGCTTGGTAGCAGGGCTGAACACCGGGGAGCTGTTTTTT
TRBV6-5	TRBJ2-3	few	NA	CASSVTEHTDTQYF	TGTGCCAGCAGTGTGACAGAGCACACAGATACGCAGTATTTT
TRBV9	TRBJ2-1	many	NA	CASSVGGTTYNEQFF	TGTGCCAGCAGCGTAGGTGGGACAACTTACAATGAGCAGTTCTTC
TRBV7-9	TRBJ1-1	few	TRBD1	CASSSENQGDTEAFF	TGTGCCAGCAGCTCCGAAAACCAGGGGGACACTGAAGCTTTCTTT
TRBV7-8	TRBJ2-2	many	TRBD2	CASSAGLAGGMVGELFF	TGTGCCAGCAGCGCCGGACTAGCGGGGGGCATGGTCGGGGAGCTGTTTTTT
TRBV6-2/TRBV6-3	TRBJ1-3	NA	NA	CASRLPGTSGNTIYF	TGTGCCAGCAGACTACCCGGGACTTCTGGAAACACCATATATTTT
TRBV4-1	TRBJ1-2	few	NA	CASSQLGWGYTF	TGCGCCAGCAGCCAATTAGGTTGGGGCTACACCTTC
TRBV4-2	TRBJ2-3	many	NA	CASSYQFSGSDTQYF	TGTGCCAGCAGCTACCAATTCTCAGGCTCAGATACGCAGTATTTT
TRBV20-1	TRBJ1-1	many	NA	CSARVNEGTEAFF	TGCAGTGCTAGAGTGAACGAGGGGACTGAAGCTTTCTTT
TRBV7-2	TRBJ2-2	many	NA	CASSLRWGGSKPGELFF	TGTGCCAGCAGCTTACGCTGGGGTGGGAGCAAACCCGGGGAGCTGTTTTTT
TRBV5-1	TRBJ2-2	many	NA	CASSYLHGTGELFF	TGCGCCAGCAGCTACCTCCACGGGACCGGGGAGCTGTTTTTT
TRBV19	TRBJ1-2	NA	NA	CASSSAGNYGYTF	TGTGCCAGTAGTAGCGCAGGGAACTATGGCTACACCTTC
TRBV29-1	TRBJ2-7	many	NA	CSVSKAGGSYEQYF	TGCAGCGTTTCCAAGGCAGGGGGGTCCTACGAGCAGTACTTC
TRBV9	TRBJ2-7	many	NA	CASSADVSRAYEQYF	TGTGCCAGCAGCGCGGACGTCAGCCGGGCCTACGAGCAGTACTTC
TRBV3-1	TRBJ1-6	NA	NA	CASSQVEYNSPLHF	TGTGCCAGCAGCCAAGTAGAGTATAATTCACCCCTCCACTTT
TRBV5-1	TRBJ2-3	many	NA	CASSSDMDTQYF	TGCGCCAGCAGCTCGGACATGGATACGCAGTATTTT
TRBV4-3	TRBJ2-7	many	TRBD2	CASSQGQAGGRYEQYF	TGCGCCAGCAGCCAAGGACAGGCCGGCGGGAGGTACGAGCAGTACTTC